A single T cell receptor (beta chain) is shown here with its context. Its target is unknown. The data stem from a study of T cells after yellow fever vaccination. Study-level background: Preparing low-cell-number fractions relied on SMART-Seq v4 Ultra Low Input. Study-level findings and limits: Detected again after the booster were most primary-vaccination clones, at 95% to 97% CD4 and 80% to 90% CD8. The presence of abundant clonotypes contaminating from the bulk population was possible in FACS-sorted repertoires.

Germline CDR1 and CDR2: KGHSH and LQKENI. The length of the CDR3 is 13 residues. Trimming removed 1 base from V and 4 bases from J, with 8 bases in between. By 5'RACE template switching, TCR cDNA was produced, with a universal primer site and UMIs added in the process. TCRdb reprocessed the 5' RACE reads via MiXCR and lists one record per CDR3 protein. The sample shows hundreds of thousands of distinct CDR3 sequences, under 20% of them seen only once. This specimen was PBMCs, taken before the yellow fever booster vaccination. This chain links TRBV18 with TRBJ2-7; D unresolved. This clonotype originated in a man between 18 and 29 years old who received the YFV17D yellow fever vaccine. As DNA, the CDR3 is TGTGCCAGCTCACCACAGGAATCATACGAGCAGTACTTC. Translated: CASSPQESYEQYF.